A single sample is the source of the 30 T cell receptor beta chains below, sequenced in a study of spatial heterogeneity in lung cancer. The time point here: sample taken at primary tumor resection. TCRdb reprocessed the 5' RACE reads with MiXCR, giving one entry per CDR3 protein. The data contain 6,400 or so distinct CDR3 sequences, 15% to 20% of them singletons. The sequencing used normal lung tissue next to the tumor, collected at surgery. The receptors derive from a male donor with early-stage non-small cell lung cancer.

About this clonotype: A single base separates this from a much larger clone, so it may be a read error. This likely comes from a read error, as the CDR3 has no conserved phenylalanine or tryptophan at its end. CDR3 region: CASSLGQLTYEQYY. As DNA, the CDR3 is TGTGCCAGCAGCTTGGGGCAGCTGACCTACGAGCAGTACTAC. V and J are TRBV5-4 and TRBJ2-7; D is uncertain. The V end lost 0 bases, the J end lost 2 bases, and 9 bases lay between the germline ends. Germline CDR1 is SGHNT and CDR2 is YYREEE (reference sequence). The CDR3 sequence is 14 residues long.

The rearrangement links TRBV11-2 to TRBJ2-1; 7 bases match TRBD2. Unmatched junction bases numbered 6, after V lost 2 bases and J lost 14 bases. The CDR3 length is 12 residues. Germline V gene data show CDR1 as SGHAT and CDR2 as FQNNGV. The CDR3 protein is CASSLREGLKFF. The CDR3 coding sequence is TGTGCCAGCAGCTTAAGGGAGGGACTGAAGTTCTTC.

This clonotype was detected only once. J is TRBJ2-5 and V is TRBV29-1; 9 bases fit TRBD1. This CDR3 comprises 14 residues. With 5 bases clipped from V and 1 base from J, the junction kept 5 bases outside the gene matches. Germline CDR1 reads SQVTM; CDR2 reads ANQGSEA. This CDR3 is CSVTGGVGQETQYF. The CDR3 nucleotides are TGCAGCGTTACAGGGGGCGTTGGCCAAGAGACCCAGTACTTC.

The chain recombines TRBV14 with TRBJ2-5; tentative D call: TRBD1 (5 bases). This CDR3 has 15 amino acids. Trimming removed 2 bases at V and 8 bases at J, with 18 bases between. Germline V CDR1 and CDR2: SGHDN, FVKESK. CDR3 sequence reads: CASSQYTSRQSTQYF. The CDR3 DNA sequence: TGTGCCAGCAGCCAATATACCTCAAGACAGTCCACCCAGTACTTC.

The CDR3 DNA is TGTGCCTGGAGTGCACAGAATGAGCAGTTCTTC. This encodes CAWSAQNEQFF. The rearrangement links TRBV30 to TRBJ2-1; D not certain. CDR1 and CDR2 from the germline V gene are GTSNPN and SVGIG (reference sequence). Trimming shortened V by 1 base and J by 7 bases, and 5 bases separated the two germline ends. The CDR3 length is 11 residues. Combining the CDR3 with reference TRBV30 and TRBJ2-1 gives the whole variable domain SQTIHQWPATLVQPVGSPLSLECTVEGTSNPNLYWYRQAAGRGLQLLFYSVGIGQISSEVPQNLSASRPQDRQFILSSKKLLLSDSGFYLCAWSAQNEQFFGPGTRLTVL.

This clonotype is termed medium-sized. The chain combines TRBV30 with TRBJ1-5; perhaps TRBD1 as D (6 bases). V was cut by 4 bases and J by 0 bases, with 13 bases left in between. The germline CDR1 and CDR2 sequences are GTSNPN and SVGIG (reference sequence). The CDR3 is 15 residues long. CDR3 coding DNA: TGTGCCTGGATGCCCAGGGGCAATAGCAATCAGCCCCAGCATTTT. It yields the protein CAWMPRGNSNQPQHF.

This clonotype is medium-sized. The CDR3 sequence: CASSFPGQQISTDTQYF. The CDR3 DNA sequence: TGTGCCAGCAGCTTCCCGGGACAGCAGATTAGCACAGATACGCAGTATTTT. V is TRBV7-2 and J is TRBJ2-3; 7 nucleotides agree with TRBD1. CDR1 SGHTA and CDR2 FQGNSA come from the germline V gene. CDR3 length: 17 amino acids. Trimming at V came to 3 bases and at J to 0 bases, leaving 9 bases not matched to a gene. Based on the CDR3 plus reference TRBV7-2 and TRBJ2-3, the full variable domain is GAGVSQSPSNKVTEKGKDVELRCDPISGHTALYWYRQSLGQGLEFLIYFQGNSAPDKSGLPSDRFSAERTGGSVSTLTIQRTQQEDSAVYLCASSFPGQQISTDTQYFGPGTRLTVL.

The sample holds a few counts of this clonotype. This chain links TRBV7-2 with TRBJ1-6, with no clear D. Trimming removed 1 base from V and 8 bases from J, with 6 bases in between. The CDR3 is made up of 13 amino acids. Germline CDR1 reads SGHTA; CDR2 reads FQGNSA. Written as DNA, the CDR3 is TGTGCCAGCAGCTTAGACGGGGATTCACCCCTCCACTTT. Its translation is CASSLDGDSPLHF.

The chain carries TRBV11-2 and TRBJ2-2, with D unclear. The V and J ends lost 5 bases and 4 bases respectively, with 8 bases between them. The CDR3 is 13 residues long. Germline V gene sequence: CDR1 SGHAT, CDR2 FQNNGV. DNA for the CDR3: TGTGCCAGCAGCCAAAGGGCCACCGGGGAGCTGTTTTTT. It codes for CASSQRATGELFF. The full variable domain, completed using reference TRBV11-2 and TRBJ2-2, is EAGVAQSPRYKIIEKRQSVAFWCNPISGHATLYWYQQILGQGPKLLIQFQNNGVVDDSQLPKDRFSAERLKGVDSTLKIQPAKLEDSAVYLCASSQRATGELFFGEGSRLTVL.

The chain carries TRBV7-2 and TRBJ1-1; D gene uncertain. With 5 bases removed from V and 2 bases from J, the gap between germline ends came to 9 bases. The CDR3 has 13 residues. Germline V gene data show CDR1 as SGHTA and CDR2 as FQGNSA. For the CDR3, the DNA is TGTGCCAGCAGCGCCACAAGAAACACTGAAGCTTTCTTT. It specifies CASSATRNTEAFF.

As regards this clonotype: A read error may be the cause here, since a much bigger clone is one base away. The chain recombines TRBV5-4 with TRBJ2-7, with 9 bases that match TRBD1. V lost 9 bases, J lost 2 bases, and 9 bases stayed unmatched. From germline, CDR1 is SGHNT and CDR2 YYREEE (reference sequence). The CDR3 is 14 residues long. CDR3 DNA sequence: TGTGCCAACAGATTGGACAGGGGAACCTACGAGCAGTACTTC. It codes for CANRLDRGTYEQYF.

This clonotype is categorized as medium-sized (0.01 to 0.1%). This rearrangement joins TRBV20-1 to TRBJ1-5; D is perhaps TRBD1 (6 bases). This CDR3 contains 16 residues. Germline values: CDR1 DFQATT, CDR2 SNEGSKA (reference sequence). Trimming removed 2 bases at V and 1 base at J, with 15 bases between. The CDR3 region has the DNA TGCAGTGCTAGATGGGGGCGGGGTCGAAGCAATCAGCCCCAGCATTTT. Its translation is CSARWGRGRSNQPQHF.

The rearrangement uses TRBV27 and TRBJ2-2, with D uncertain. V was trimmed by 5 bases and J by 4 bases, leaving 8 bases between them. This CDR3 has 13 amino acids. The germline V gene has CDR1 MNHEY and CDR2 SMNVEV (reference sequence). The CDR3 protein is CASSIILTGELFF. The DNA for the CDR3 is TGTGCCAGCAGTATAATCCTCACCGGGGAGCTGTTTTTT.

This clonotype is medium-sized (0.01 to 0.1%) in the sample. The chain links TRBV6-2 or TRBV6-3 to TRBJ2-1, with 11 bases lining up with TRBD2. Looked up from germline, CDR1 is MNHEY and CDR2 is SVGEGT. The CDR3 runs to 16 residues. V lost 6 bases to trimming and J lost 2 bases; unmatched junction nucleotides: 6. This CDR3 reads CASSSLAGGTYNEQFF. The CDR3 coding sequence is TGTGCCAGCAGCAGTCTAGCGGGAGGCACCTACAATGAGCAGTTCTTC.

By sample share, this clonotype is medium-sized. The rearrangement uses TRBV6-6 and TRBJ2-3; 7 nucleotides agree with TRBD1. Unmatched junction bases numbered 9, after V lost 4 bases and J lost 2 bases. The germline gives CDR1 MNHNY, CDR2 SVGAGI (reference sequence). CDR3 length equals 16 residues. This CDR3 is CASSSTGQRNTDTQYF. CDR3 sequence (DNA): TGTGCCAGCAGTTCCACGGGACAGAGAAACACAGATACGCAGTATTTT.

V and J are TRBV9 and TRBJ1-5; TRBD1 might be the D (6 bases). The germline gives CDR1 SGDLS, CDR2 YYNGEE. This CDR3 is 15 amino acids long. Trimming removed 0 bases from V and 6 bases from J, with 13 bases in between. This chain's CDR3 is CASSVDTGQGQPQHF. CDR3 in DNA: TGTGCCAGCAGCGTAGATACAGGGCAGGGTCAGCCCCAGCATTTT.

V is TRBV20-1 and J is TRBJ2-7, with TRBD2 as a possible D gene (7 bases). Trimming left V 1 base short and J 1 base short, with 11 bases between. Germline lookup yields CDR1 DFQATT and CDR2 SNEGSKA (reference sequence). The CDR3 has 14 amino acids. The CDR3 loop is CSARVGGGSYEQYF. The CDR3, as DNA: TGCAGTGCTAGAGTAGGGGGAGGGTCCTACGAGCAGTACTTC.

The chain joins TRBV18 to TRBJ2-5, with TRBD1 as a possible D gene (5 bases). The V gene lost 3 bases and the J gene lost 7 bases, with 15 bases spanning the gap. Germline V CDR1 and CDR2: KGHSH, LQKENI. The CDR3 length is 14 residues. The CDR3 sequence: CASSPDSYGWTQYF. The DNA of the CDR3 is TGTGCCAGCTCACCCGACAGCTACGGGTGGACCCAGTACTTC.

By its share, this clonotype is medium-sized. The rearrangement uses TRBV7-2 and TRBJ2-1; 10 bases line up with TRBD2. Germline lookup yields CDR1 SGHTA and CDR2 FQGNSA. This CDR3 is built from 15 residues. Trimming took 4 bases from V and 16 from J; bases not matched to a gene: 16. Here the CDR3 DNA reads TGTGCCAGCAGCTCGCAAAGGAGGGGAGCGGGAGGGCCCTTCTTC. Translation gives CASSSQRRGAGGPFF.

This clonotype was observed a handful of times. The chain combines TRBV9 with TRBJ2-2; a possible D gene is TRBD1 (5 bases). Trimming took 4 bases from V and 0 from J, leaving 10 bases between them. From germline, CDR1 is SGDLS and CDR2 YYNGEE. The CDR3 runs 15 residues. In nucleotides, the CDR3 is TGTGCCAGCAGCCCCCCAGGGACGAACACCGGGGAGCTGTTTTTT. It specifies CASSPPGTNTGELFF.

This clonotype is deemed medium-sized. The V and J genes are TRBV28 and TRBJ2-2; D may be TRBD1 (6 bases). Germline CDR1 reads MDHEN; CDR2 reads SYDVKM. The V and J ends lost 4 bases and 5 bases respectively, with 14 bases between them. The CDR3 spans 15 residues. The DNA for the CDR3 is TGTGCCAGCAGTTCAGGGGAGAGAGGTACCGGGGAGCTGTTTTTT. Translating gives CASSSGERGTGELFF.

The chain is built from TRBV20-1 and TRBJ2-7, with 9 bases identical to TRBD2. Germline V gene sequence: CDR1 DFQATT, CDR2 SNEGSKA (reference sequence). J was trimmed by 3 bases and V by 4 bases; bases with no gene match: 7. This CDR3 spans 14 amino acids. The CDR3 sequence is CSATSSGTIYEQYF. CDR3 DNA: TGCAGTGCTACCTCTAGCGGGACTATCTACGAGCAGTACTTC.

The J gene is TRBJ2-2, the V gene TRBV29-1; D is tentatively TRBD1 or TRBD2 (5 bases each). Trimming pared 7 bases from V and 0 bases from J, leaving 15 bases between. Germline CDR1 reads SQVTM; CDR2 reads ANQGSEA. The CDR3 loop spans 15 amino acids. The chain's CDR3 is CSAGTGLTNTGELFF. CDR3 DNA: TGCAGCGCTGGGACCGGGTTAACGAACACCGGGGAGCTGTTTTTT.

The genes are TRBV20-1 and TRBJ2-3, with 9 bases aligning to TRBD2. Germline V lookup: CDR1 DFQATT, CDR2 SNEGSKA (reference sequence). J was trimmed by 4 bases and V by 3 bases; bases with no gene match: 5. The CDR3 runs to 14 residues. CDR3 sequence reads: CSASLAGRPDTQYF. CDR3 DNA sequence: TGCAGTGCTAGTCTAGCGGGGCGCCCAGATACGCAGTATTTT.

The genes are TRBV28 and TRBJ2-5, with 8 bases aligning to TRBD2. Unmatched junction bases numbered 14, after V lost 3 bases and J lost 2 bases. CDR1 and CDR2 from the germline V gene are MDHEN and SYDVKM. This CDR3 is built from 18 residues. The CDR3 loop is CASSFGPAGGPGQETQYF. The DNA of the CDR3 is TGTGCCAGCAGTTTCGGTCCGGCGGGAGGACCGGGGCAAGAGACCCAGTACTTC.

The V gene is TRBV5-1, the J gene TRBJ2-3; unclear D gene. The germline V and J ends were trimmed by 0 bases and 6 bases, with 11 bases remaining between them. CDR1 is SGHRS and CDR2 is YFSETQ in the germline V gene. This CDR3 is built from 14 residues. CDR3 DNA: TGCGCCAGCAGCTTGGGTCTTGACATCGATACGCAGTATTTT. This translates into CASSLGLDIDTQYF. Variable domain in full (rest from reference TRBV5-1 and TRBJ2-3): KAGVTQTPRYLIKTRGQQVTLSCSPISGHRSVSWYQQTPGQGLQFLFEYFSETQRNKGNFPGRFSGRQFSNSRSEMNVSTLELGDSALYLCASSLGLDIDTQYFGPGTRLTVL.

The V call is TRBV12-3 or TRBV12-4, the J call TRBJ1-1, with 7 bases that match TRBD1. The CDR3 is made up of 15 amino acids. V lost 5 bases, J lost 1 base, and 7 bases stayed unmatched. This CDR3 reads CASSTAGTANTEAFF. For the CDR3, the DNA is TGTGCCAGCAGTACAGCCGGGACAGCGAACACTGAAGCTTTCTTT.

This clonotype counts as medium-sized. This chain connects TRBV6-2 or TRBV6-3 to TRBJ2-1; 14 bases line up with TRBD2. CDR1 and CDR2 from the germline V gene are MNHEY and SVGEGT. Trimming took 1 base from V and 6 from J; bases not matched to a gene: 5. The CDR3 is made up of 17 amino acids. CDR3 sequence reads: CASSYLGGLAGANEQFF. The CDR3 DNA follows: TGTGCCAGCAGTTACTTAGGGGGACTAGCGGGAGCCAATGAGCAGTTCTTC.

This clonotype is medium-sized by share. The rearrangement joins TRBV12-3 or TRBV12-4 to TRBJ1-1, with D unclear. V was cut by 3 bases and J by 5 bases, with 10 bases left in between. The CDR3 sequence is 13 residues long. The CDR3 DNA follows: TGTGCCAGCAGTTTTTTAAGTGGGACTGAAGCTTTCTTT. It encodes CASSFLSGTEAFF.

V is TRBV29-1 and J is TRBJ2-3; TRBD2 matches at 9 bases. Per the germline V gene, CDR1 is SQVTM and CDR2 is ANQGSEA. This CDR3 is built from 13 residues. V lost 5 bases, J lost 2 bases, and 2 bases stayed unmatched. The CDR3 region is CSVRTSATDTQYF. The DNA for the CDR3 is TGCAGCGTTCGGACTAGCGCCACAGATACGCAGTATTTT.